This TCR beta chain was recovered during a study of monozygotic twins with cystic fibrosis. Notes on the study in general: Co-twins had the most similar V usage for 13 of 16 pairs, J for 8. Monozygotic CF twin pairs shared significantly more nucleotide-identical clonotypes than unrelated CF individuals did. No link emerged between shared CDR3 counts and age, concordance or severity. Clonality was generally low (median around 0.01), higher in the most severe patients.

Germline trimming cut 4 bases from V and 1 base from J; bases unmatched to any gene: 5. Germline CDR1 reads SQVTM; CDR2 reads ANQGSEA. The CDR3 runs 14 residues. Here immunoSEQ multiplex PCR was the method, and the copy in TCRdb shows in-frame clones only, minus some. The data contain about 32,000 clones, roughly nine tenths of them singletons. A note on this clone: Antigen unknown.

The TCR originated in a girl aged 2 to 10 with cystic fibrosis. The sequenced material came from blood. The chain joins TRBV29-1 to TRBJ2-3; 7 bases map to TRBD2. The CDR3 loop reads CSVVTTSGTDTQYF. CDR3 bases: TGCAGCGTTGTGACCACTAGCGGCACAGATACGCAGTATTTT.